This passage covers 25 T cell receptor beta chains from one sample sequenced in a study of identical twins. TCRdb redid the calling of the 5' RACE reads with MiXCR, one entry per CDR3 protein. The sample contains 1.5 million to 2 million distinct CDR3 sequences, roughly a third of which appear only once. Material: cord blood. The receptors originated from a newborn girl in good health.

The chain carries TRBV20-1 and TRBJ2-7, with no clear D. CDR3 length: 14 residues. Trimming stripped 6 bases from V and 0 bases from J, with 15 bases between. CDR1 and CDR2 (germline): DFQATT, SNEGSKA (reference sequence). CDR3 region: CSAHHTDGSYEQYF. CDR3 nucleotides: TGCAGTGCACACCACACGGACGGCTCCTACGAGCAGTACTTC.

This clonotype came up a few times. V is TRBV4-1 and J is TRBJ1-1; 8 nucleotides line up with TRBD1. After removal of 0 bases from V and 4 bases from J, the junction contained 1 base not matched to a gene. The CDR3 extends over 14 amino acids. Germline V gene sequence: CDR1 MGHRA, CDR2 YSYEKL. The CDR3 DNA sequence: TGCGCCAGCAGCCAAGATGGACAGGGCACTGAAGCTTTCTTT. This gives the protein CASSQDGQGTEAFF.

This clonotype was picked up a small number of times. The CDR3 DNA reads TGTGCCAGCAGTGAATATAAGGGGTCGCTTTACAATGAGCAGTTCTTC. Its translation: CASSEYKGSLYNEQFF. The J gene is TRBJ2-1, the V gene TRBV25-1, with D possibly matching TRBD1 (5 bases). The CDR3 loop spans 16 amino acids. V was shortened by 0 bases and J by 4 bases, with 13 bases between the two germline ends. Germline V gives CDR1 MGHDK, CDR2 SYGVNS.

The chain links TRBV20-1 to TRBJ2-5, with 7 bases that match TRBD2. The germline V gene encodes CDR1 DFQATT and CDR2 SNEGSKA (reference sequence). CDR3 length: 13 amino acids. V gave up 6 bases and J gave up 11 bases; unmatched junction bases: 15. CDR3 in DNA: TGCAGTGCAGGACCAGCGGGACGTTTTGTGCAGTACTTC. This sequence encodes CSAGPAGRFVQYF.

A single count supports this clonotype. Since a much larger clone is just one base distant, this may be a read error. The J gene is TRBJ2-7, the V gene TRBV20-1; 8 nucleotides align to TRBD1. The CDR3 sequence is 13 residues long. The germline V gene has CDR1 DFQATT and CDR2 SNEGSKA (reference sequence). V was pared by 5 bases and J by 1 base, with 4 bases of the junction left unmatched. The CDR3 spells CSAFRQGSYEQYF. The CDR3 bases are TGCAGTGCTTTTCGACAGGGGTCCTACGAGCAGTACTTC.

This clonotype was seen a few times. The rearrangement joins TRBV2 to TRBJ2-3; 9 nucleotides agree with TRBD2. Germline CDR1 is SNHLY and CDR2 is FYNNEI. The CDR3 loop spans 15 amino acids. Germline trimming cut 8 bases from V and 2 bases from J; bases unmatched to any gene: 8. Here the CDR3 DNA reads TGTGCCAGCGAGACTAGCGGTCCACCCACAGATACGCAGTATTTT. It translates to CASETSGPPTDTQYF. The full variable domain, in which reference TRBV2 and TRBJ2-3 provide the parts outside the CDR3, is EPEVTQTPSHQVTQMGQEVILRCVPISNHLYFYWYRQILGQKVEFLVSFYNNEISEKSEIFDDQFSVERPDGSNFTLKIRSTKLEDSAMYFCASETSGPPTDTQYFGPGTRLTVL.

This chain links TRBV18 with TRBJ2-7; D is unresolved. CDR3 length: 15 residues. The germline V and J ends were trimmed by 3 bases and 2 bases, with 14 bases remaining between them. Germline values: CDR1 KGHSH, CDR2 LQKENI. DNA for the CDR3: TGTGCCAGCTCACCCGAAGGAAGATCCGCCTACGAGCAGTACTTC. Protein product: CASSPEGRSAYEQYF.

This clonotype was counted between two and nine times. The chain combines TRBV7-9 with TRBJ2-7; D unresolved. Trimming removed 1 base from V and 2 bases from J, with 9 bases in between. The CDR3 loop spans 14 amino acids. Germline V gene data show CDR1 as SEHNR and CDR2 as FQNEAQ (reference sequence). This chain's CDR3 is CASSLEGIPYEQYF. The CDR3 DNA reads as TGTGCCAGCAGCTTAGAAGGAATCCCCTACGAGCAGTACTTC. Complete variable domain (other parts from reference TRBV7-9 and TRBJ2-7): DTGVSQNPRHKITKRGQNVTFRCDPISEHNRLYWYRQTLGQGPEFLTYFQNEAQLEKSRLLSDRFSAERPKGSFSTLEIQRTEQGDSAMYLCASSLEGIPYEQYFGPGTRLTVT.

This clonotype has only one observation. This chain joins TRBV29-1 and TRBJ2-4; D is unclear. The J call is uncertain, as TRBJ2-7 better fits the DNA end. This CDR3 has 15 amino acids. Per the germline V gene, CDR1 is SQVTM and CDR2 is ANQGSEA. CDR3 sequence (DNA): TGCAGCGTTGAAGTAGGCGGCGGTCAGTCCTACGAGCAGTACTTC. Protein sequence: CSVEVGGGQSYEQYF.

In nucleotides, the CDR3 is TGTGCCAGCAGTGATTACGGACTAGCGGGGGGGCCGCAGTTCTTC. The encoded protein is CASSDYGLAGGPQFF. V is TRBV2 and J is TRBJ2-1; 15 bases are a match to TRBD2. Germline CDR1 and CDR2: SNHLY and FYNNEI. With 3 bases clipped from V and 12 bases from J, the junction kept 6 bases outside the gene matches. CDR3 length: 15 residues.

Here the CDR3 DNA reads TGTGCCAGCAGCTTAGGCGAGTTCCTGAAAGAGACCCAGTACTTC. This codes for CASSLGEFLKETQYF. The chain recombines TRBV11-2 with TRBJ2-7, with no clear D. The J call is in doubt because the DNA end fits TRBJ2-5 better. CDR1 and CDR2 (germline): SGHAT, FQNNGV. This CDR3 is built from 15 residues.

The gene calls are TRBV7-6 and TRBJ1-1; D remains ambiguous. Germline CDR1 is SGHVS and CDR2 is FNYEAQ. V was cut by 2 bases and J by 7 bases, with 5 bases left in between. The length of the CDR3 is 11 residues. This CDR3 is CASSLTNEAFF. The CDR3 bases are TGTGCCAGCAGCTTAACTAATGAAGCTTTCTTT.

In its sample, this clonotype was seen a few times. V is TRBV20-1 and J is TRBJ2-3; D gene uncertain. This CDR3 is built from 17 residues. The V gene's germline CDR1 is DFQATT and CDR2 SNEGSKA (reference sequence). V was shortened by 3 bases and J by 0 bases, with 19 bases between the two germline ends. CDR3 sequence (DNA): TGCAGTGCTAGGGGCATTGGAAGGGTAGCTAGCACAGATACGCAGTATTTT. Translated: CSARGIGRVASTDTQYF.

This clonotype was found a few times. The chain has TRBV10-3 and TRBJ2-3; 10 nucleotides agree with TRBD2. The CDR3 has 15 residues. V lost 10 bases to trimming and J lost 3 bases; unmatched junction nucleotides: 10. CDR1 ENHRY and CDR2 SYGVKD come from the germline V gene. CDR3 loop: CATGLAGVATDTQYF. CDR3 sequence (DNA): TGTGCCACCGGGCTAGCGGGAGTCGCGACAGATACGCAGTATTTT.

The chain has TRBV20-1 and TRBJ2-5; D may be TRBD1 or TRBD2 (6 bases each). This CDR3 contains 13 residues. V was clipped by 6 bases and J by 5 bases, with 16 bases between them. The germline V gene has CDR1 DFQATT and CDR2 SNEGSKA (reference sequence). CDR3 sequence reads: CSAHKGGAETQYF. CDR3 nucleotide sequence: TGCAGTGCCCACAAGGGGGGCGCGGAGACCCAGTACTTC.

This sequence joins TRBV20-1 and TRBJ1-4, with D tentatively TRBD1 (5 bases). V lost 3 bases, J lost 8 bases, and 13 bases lay in between. This CDR3 region has 13 residues. Germline V CDR1 and CDR2: DFQATT, SNEGSKA (reference sequence). This CDR3 is CSASRQGMEKLFF. CDR3 DNA: TGCAGTGCTAGCCGCCAGGGAATGGAAAAACTGTTTTTT.

This clonotype was counted only a few times. The rearrangement uses TRBV27 and TRBJ2-7, with D tentatively TRBD1 (5 bases). V lost 3 bases, J lost 5 bases, and 14 bases lay in between. Per germline, CDR1 MNHEY and CDR2 SMNVEV (reference sequence). CDR3 size: 14 residues. DNA for the CDR3: TGTGCCAGCAGTTTTCTGGCAGGGAAGGACGAGCAGTACTTC. Its translation is CASSFLAGKDEQYF.

The chain joins TRBV12-3 or TRBV12-4 to TRBJ2-3; 7 nucleotides match TRBD2. With 6 bases clipped from V and 4 bases from J, the junction kept 13 bases outside the gene matches. This CDR3 has 16 amino acids. As DNA, the CDR3 is TGTGCCAGCAGGATGGGAGGGGATCTGTTCCCAGATACGCAGTATTTT. This codes for CASRMGGDLFPDTQYF.

The chain uses TRBV28 and TRBJ2-3; D is perhaps TRBD1 or TRBD2 (5 bases each). Germline values: CDR1 MDHEN, CDR2 SYDVKM. This CDR3 region has 17 residues. V lost 5 bases, J lost 4 bases, and 22 bases lay in between. CDR3 protein: CASSPLPWGNGADTQYF. CDR3 DNA: TGTGCCAGCAGTCCCCTCCCCTGGGGGAATGGGGCAGATACGCAGTATTTT.

This clonotype was found a few times. This sequence joins TRBV20-1 and TRBJ1-6; TRBD1 might be the D (5 bases). In germline, CDR1 is DFQATT, CDR2 SNEGSKA (reference sequence). This CDR3 region has 13 residues. The CDR3 loop reads CGQRGDLNSPLHF. The DNA of the CDR3 is TGCGGCCAGAGAGGGGACCTTAATTCACCCCTCCACTTT.

This chain joins TRBV7-2 and TRBJ1-5, with TRBD1 matching over 10 bases. This CDR3 has 15 residues. CDR1 and CDR2 (germline): SGHTA, FQGNSA. After removal of 5 bases from V and 6 bases from J, the junction contained 7 bases not matched to a gene. The CDR3 bases are TGTGCCAGCAGCCCCCGACAGGGGGCGAGTCAGCCCCAGCATTTT. This sequence encodes CASSPRQGASQPQHF.

The CDR3 DNA is TGTGCCAGCAGCTCAAATGGGGGTCGTGCCACAGATACGCAGTATTTT. The encoded protein is CASSSNGGRATDTQYF. The chain has TRBV3-1 and TRBJ2-3; D is perhaps TRBD1 or TRBD2 (5 bases each). The germline V and J ends were trimmed by 5 bases and 2 bases, with 17 bases remaining between them. Germline values: CDR1 LGHDT, CDR2 YNNKEL (reference sequence). This CDR3 spans 16 amino acids.

The genes are TRBV25-1 and TRBJ2-3; tentative D call: TRBD2 (6 bases). The CDR3 runs to 15 residues. V was cut by 3 bases and J by 4 bases, with 14 bases left in between. Per germline, CDR1 MGHDK and CDR2 SYGVNS. The CDR3 nucleotides read TGTGCCAGCAGTGATTCGGGGGTGGTCGCAGATACGCAGTATTTT. Its protein product is CASSDSGVVADTQYF.

This clonotype was counted a few times. The rearrangement uses TRBV5-1 and TRBJ1-1; TRBD1 might be the D (6 bases). The CDR3 sequence is 15 residues long. From germline, CDR1 is SGHRS and CDR2 YFSETQ. V lost 2 bases to trimming and J lost 1 base, with 12 bases between them. The CDR3, as DNA: TGCGCCAGCAGCTTCCGACAGGTAGGGAACACTGAAGCTTTCTTT. Its protein product is CASSFRQVGNTEAFF.

This clonotype was found a few times. The chain couples TRBV6-1 to TRBJ1-5, with D possibly matching TRBD1 (6 bases). The length of the CDR3 is 14 residues. The germline V and J ends were trimmed by 2 bases and 6 bases, with 11 bases remaining between them. Germline V CDR1 and CDR2: MNHNS, SASEGT. CDR3: CASSEPGGPQPQHF. The CDR3 nucleotides read TGTGCCAGCAGTGAACCGGGGGGCCCTCAGCCCCAGCATTTT.